This TCR beta chain was captured in a study of CD8+CD57+ T cells in acquired aplastic anemia (dated by TCRdb to the late 2010s). For the study in its entirety: A mean of 3.2 ug of DNA, ranging from roughly 0.19 to 30 ug, was extracted from sorted CD4+ and CD8+ cells. CD8+CD57+ expansion was defined as a frequency above the mean frequency observed in healthy subjects. Points the paper makes about the study in general: Between patients and healthy controls, no significant difference in CD8+ Simpson's diversity was found (P=0.060). Although roughly 29 CD8+ CDR3 sequences were shared by patients and controls, these sequences appeared highly expressed in patients and within the immunodominant clones of patients.

CDR1 and CDR2, per the germline V gene, are SNHLY and FYNNEI. The CDR3 holds 15 amino acids from the cysteine to the phenylalanine. Only CDR3 DNA remains: 45 bases, in frame from the first base. V gives up 3 bases and J gives up 4 bases, and the segment between their germline ends measures 16 bases. Worth noting for this clonotype: Its recognized antigen is unknown. There are no base qualities to consult, and no much larger clone falls within one base.

Genomic DNA served as template for TCR beta VDJ combination and CDR3 sequence profiling. TCR repertoire sequencing was run on an Illumina HiSeq 2000. Per the authors' processing: Repertoires were assessed using TRBV/TRBJ rearrangement plots, CDR3 size and DJ length profiles, and Simpson's diversity index. The most abundant DNA sequence in the deep sequencing data was defined as the immunodominant clone. CDR3 amino acid sequences were checked for sharing across subjects and were also compared against the VDJdb database and published repertoires. TCRdb handled the public reads itself, with Q25 trimming in fastp and clone calling in MiXCR, and kept productive beta chains. Records with the same CDR3 protein are collapsed into one entry carrying the most frequent genes and DNA. The V and J calls shown here were made by TCRdb, not taken from the authors' results. The table for this sample lists a few hundred thousand distinct CDR3 sequences; roughly 61% of them were counted only once. The biggest ten clones account for roughly 1.2% of the sample.

Flow cytometry had shown CD8+CD57+ cell expansion in the patients selected for sequencing. Every patient had a diagnosis of severe acquired aplastic anemia based on International Study of Aplastic Anemia and Agranulocytosis and Camitta criteria. No patient had received any therapy when blood was sampled. TCR repertoires of sorted CD4+ and CD8+ blood T cells from severe aplastic anemia patients and healthy subjects were deep-sequenced in the study. In the USA, patient enrollment took place under clinicaltrials.gov protocols 00001620, 01623167, 00001397, 00071045, 00081523 and 00961064. Ficoll-Paque density gradient centrifugation was used to isolate peripheral blood mononuclear cells. CD4+ and CD8+ T cells were sorted by FACS or magnetic beads before DNA extraction.

This chain joins TRBV2 to TRBJ2-7; TRBD1 could be the D gene, as 6 bases match. The sequenced sample was sorted CD4+, CD8+, or CD8+CD57+ T cells (not recorded which) from PBMCs. This receptor was taken from a human donor with aplastic anemia. The DNA sequence follows: TGTGCCAGCAGTGACGTCAGGGGATATGGGTACGAGCAGTACTTC. Translated, this is CASSDVRGYGYEQYF. Outside the CDR3, residues come from the reference TRBV2 and TRBJ2-7 proteins, so the full variable domain is: EPEVTQTPSHQVTQMGQEVILRCVPISNHLYFYWYRQILGQKVEFLVSFYNNEISEKSEIFDDQFSVERPDGSNFTLKIRSTKLEDSAMYFCASSDVRGYGYEQYFGPGTRLTVT.